The 29 T cell receptor beta chains reported below all come from one sample, sequenced in a study of graft-versus-host responses after intestinal transplantation. Profiled with immunoSEQ multiplex PCR; TCRdb holds only in-frame clones, not every one. Counted here are about 10,000 clones, 92% occurring once; the ten biggest clones make up over 3%. The sample consisted of PBMCs, taken approximately 40 days after intestinal transplantation. These receptors were taken from a human patient who received an intestinal transplant, so some T cells may come from the graft donor.

V usage is TRBV6-5 and J usage is TRBJ1-2, with D unclear. CDR1 and CDR2 from the germline V gene are MNHEY and SVGAGI. Trimming took 4 bases from V and 6 from J, leaving 21 bases between them. The CDR3 runs 16 residues. CDR3 DNA sequence: TGTGCCAGCAGTTCGGCCCGACTCAGGACGGGGAATGGCTACACCTTC. Translation: CASSSARLRTGNGYTF.

This clone appeared a single time. The J gene is TRBJ1-2, the V gene TRBV15; no firm D call. CDR1 LNHNV and CDR2 YYDKDF come from the germline V gene (reference sequence). The CDR3 consists of 14 residues. The V end was cut by 1 base, the J end by 4 bases, with 10 bases between. The CDR3 spells CATSRGWQTYGYTF. The CDR3, as DNA: TGTGCCACCAGCAGAGGCTGGCAGACCTATGGCTACACCTTC.

The rearrangement joins TRBV6-5 to TRBJ1-1; a weak D match, TRBD1 (6 bases). CDR1 and CDR2 from the germline V gene are MNHEY and SVGAGI. This CDR3 is built from 16 residues. Trimming shortened V by 0 bases and J by 5 bases, and 16 bases separated the two germline ends. CDR3 DNA: TGTGCCAGCAGTTACTCGAAGGATGGGGGGCGGACTGAAGCTTTCTTT. Translating it yields CASSYSKDGGRTEAFF.

This chain uses TRBV7-9 with TRBJ1-2; the D gene is possibly TRBD1 (5 bases). The germline gives CDR1 SEHNR, CDR2 FQNEAQ (reference sequence). The CDR3 contains 16 residues. V shed 5 bases and J shed 4 bases, with 20 bases lying between them. The CDR3 nucleotides read TGTGCCAGCAGCCACCCAAGGGGTGAAGACCTCTATGGCTACACCTTC. Translation gives CASSHPRGEDLYGYTF.

The chain joins TRBV9 to TRBJ2-3; D uncertain. This CDR3 is built from 11 residues. Trimming removed 2 bases at V and 6 bases at J, with 4 bases between. Germline CDR1 is SGDLS and CDR2 is YYNGEE. The CDR3 DNA is TGTGCCAGCAGCGTGGCGGATACGCAGTATTTT. It yields the protein CASSVADTQYF.

V usage is TRBV18 and J usage is TRBJ2-7, with 7 bases fitting TRBD1. Germline V gene data show CDR1 as KGHSH and CDR2 as LQKENI. The ends lost 4 bases at V and 0 bases at J; junction bases unmatched: 3. The CDR3 has 14 amino acids. The DNA for the CDR3 is TGTGCCAGCTCACTACAGGGGAGCTCCTACGAGCAGTACTTC. Its translation is CASSLQGSSYEQYF.

This clone was detected only a few times. The CDR3 region is CASSQSRRGYTF. The CDR3 nucleotides are TGTGCCTCTTCGCAGTCACGCAGGGGTTACACCTTC. The rearrangement links TRBV19 to TRBJ1-2, with D possibly matching TRBD1 (6 bases). Trimming took 11 bases from V and 11 from J, leaving 21 bases between them. In germline, CDR1 is LNHDA, CDR2 SQIVND (reference sequence). The CDR3 has 12 residues.

This sequence joins TRBV6-5 and TRBJ1-2; tentatively, D is TRBD1 (5 bases). The CDR3 contains 14 residues. Trimming took 2 bases from V and 4 from J, leaving 11 bases between them. Germline V gives CDR1 MNHEY, CDR2 SVGAGI. In DNA, the CDR3 is TGTGCCAGCAGTTACGGGGGGGTCGGCTATGGCTACACCTTC. Its translation: CASSYGGVGYGYTF.

This rearrangement joins TRBV6-5 to TRBJ2-2, with D possibly matching TRBD1 (5 bases). Germline V CDR1 and CDR2: MNHEY, SVGAGI. V shed 6 bases and J shed 3 bases, with 8 bases lying between them. The CDR3 sequence is 13 residues long. The CDR3 DNA follows: TGTGCCAGCAGAGGGGTATACACCGGGGAGCTGTTTTTT. Amino acid sequence: CASRGVYTGELFF.

The chain is built from TRBV6-5 and TRBJ2-4; D might be TRBD1 or TRBD2, each matching 5 bases. Germline V CDR1 and CDR2: MNHEY, SVGAGI. The length of the CDR3 is 13 residues. The germline V and J ends were trimmed by 6 bases and 11 bases, with 17 bases remaining between them. The CDR3 is CASSPGAGWVQYF. CDR3 bases: TGTGCCAGCAGCCCCGGGGCAGGTTGGGTTCAGTACTTC.

V and J are TRBV20-1 and TRBJ1-6; no reliable D call. The V end lost 3 bases, the J end lost 5 bases, and 2 bases lay between the germline ends. Germline lookup yields CDR1 DFQATT and CDR2 SNEGSKA (reference sequence). The CDR3 has 11 amino acids. The CDR3 DNA reads as TGCAGTGCTAGGGATAATTCACCCCTCCACTTT. This codes for CSARDNSPLHF.

This clone was seen just once. This sequence joins TRBV6-1 and TRBJ2-7, with D maybe TRBD2 (5 bases). The germline V gene encodes CDR1 MNHNS and CDR2 SASEGT. The CDR3 loop spans 15 amino acids. Trimming removed 7 bases from V and 5 bases from J, with 21 bases in between. This CDR3 reads CASTRLSYGGHEQYF. DNA of the CDR3: TGTGCCAGCACGCGACTCAGTTACGGCGGGCACGAGCAGTACTTC.

V usage is TRBV10-2 and J usage is TRBJ2-6, with D uncertain. Deletions cut 8 bases from V and 4 bases from J, with 9 bases between. CDR1 and CDR2 (germline): WSHSY, SAAADI. This CDR3 has 13 amino acids. The CDR3 nucleotides are TGCGCCAGCCGAGAGTCCGGGGCCAACGTCCTGACTTTC. It is translated as CASRESGANVLTF.

The chain recombines TRBV13 with TRBJ2-1; D might be TRBD1 or TRBD2, each matching 6 bases. CDR3 length: 20 amino acids. Germline-derived CDR1 and CDR2 are PRHDT and FYEKMQ (reference sequence). The germline V and J ends were trimmed by 5 bases and 0 bases, with 26 bases remaining between them. In nucleotides, the CDR3 is TGTGCCAGCAGCCTGCTTGGGGGGCCGCAACTTACTCACTCCTACAATGAGCAGTTCTTC. It encodes CASSLLGGPQLTHSYNEQFF.

The rearrangement joins TRBV6-5 to TRBJ2-7, with a possible D match to TRBD2 (6 bases). The V end lost 0 bases, the J end lost 3 bases, and 15 bases lay between the germline ends. CDR1 and CDR2 from the germline V gene are MNHEY and SVGAGI. The CDR3 is 16 residues long. The CDR3 region has the DNA TGTGCCAGCAGTTACTCTGGTGGGGGGATCTTCTACGAGCAGTACTTC. Its translation is CASSYSGGGIFYEQYF.

The V call is TRBV11-3, the J call TRBJ2-1; D is perhaps TRBD1 or TRBD2 (5 bases each). Between the trimmed V and J ends, which lost 0 bases and 4 bases, there was a span of 13 bases. Germline-derived CDR1 and CDR2 are SGHNT and YENEEA. The CDR3 runs 16 residues. This chain's CDR3 is CASSLEGGGRYNEQFF. As DNA, the CDR3 is TGTGCCAGCAGCTTAGAGGGTGGGGGACGTTACAATGAGCAGTTCTTC.

A word on this clone: The same CDR3 also results from other DNA sequences found in this sample. This chain joins TRBV7-6 and TRBJ2-1, with a possible D match to TRBD2 (6 bases). CDR1 is SGHVS, CDR2 FNYEAQ, per germline. The CDR3 extends over 14 amino acids. The V and J ends lost 6 bases and 1 base respectively, with 10 bases between them. CDR3 DNA sequence: TGTGCCAGCAGTGGGGGGTGGTCCTACAATGAGCAGTTCTTC. Translation: CASSGGWSYNEQFF.

This chain joins TRBV29-1 and TRBJ2-7; 8 bases line up with TRBD1. The CDR3 runs to 14 residues. Germline V lookup: CDR1 SQVTM, CDR2 ANQGSEA. V was clipped by 4 bases and J by 2 bases; unmatched bases: 7. The CDR3 reads CSVGVGDRPYEQYF. Written as DNA, the CDR3 is TGCAGCGTTGGGGTGGGGGACAGGCCCTACGAGCAGTACTTC.

The V gene is TRBV7-3, the J gene TRBJ1-2; TRBD1 agrees at 8 bases. This CDR3 comprises 14 residues. Germline lookup yields CDR1 SGHTA and CDR2 FQGTGA. V gave up 4 bases and J gave up 14 bases; unmatched junction bases: 15. DNA for the CDR3: TGTGCCAGCAGCTCGGGGGAGGACAGGGCTACTTTAACCTTC. Protein sequence: CASSSGEDRATLTF.

The chain links TRBV20-1 to TRBJ1-2; 7 bases map to TRBD1. Losses at the gene ends were 6 bases for V and 4 bases for J; bases not matched to a gene: 2. Germline loops: CDR1 DFQATT, CDR2 SNEGSKA (reference sequence). The CDR3 loop spans 11 amino acids. CDR3 in amino acids: CSAQGVYGYTF. The CDR3 bases are TGCAGTGCGCAGGGGGTCTATGGCTACACCTTC.

The V and J genes are TRBV5-1 and TRBJ2-3; D gene uncertain. V dropped 2 bases and J dropped 0 bases, with 13 bases sitting between them. The length of the CDR3 is 16 residues. Germline CDR1 reads SGHRS; CDR2 reads YFSETQ. The CDR3 nucleotides are TGCGCCAGCAGCTTTTGGACGTTTCGCAGCACAGATACGCAGTATTTT. This translates into CASSFWTFRSTDTQYF.

The CDR3 loop is CASSGFLAGGLAKNIQYF. The CDR3 bases are TGTGCCAGCAGTGGTTTTCTCGCGGGGGGATTAGCCAAAAACATTCAGTACTTC. This sequence joins TRBV27 and TRBJ2-4; 8 nucleotides line up with TRBD2. V lost 5 bases to trimming and J lost 0 bases; unmatched junction nucleotides: 12. The CDR3 totals 18 residues. Germline values: CDR1 MNHEY, CDR2 SMNVEV (reference sequence).

This clone has only one observation. V is TRBV11-1 and J is TRBJ1-1; weak D call: TRBD1 (6 bases). The CDR3 is 16 amino acids. The V end was cut by 1 base, the J end by 3 bases, with 15 bases between. The germline gives CDR1 SGHAT, CDR2 FQDESV (reference sequence). The chain's CDR3 is CASSLGRGSRDTEAFF. The CDR3 DNA reads TGTGCCAGCAGCTTAGGAAGGGGGTCTCGCGACACTGAAGCTTTCTTT.

The rearrangement uses TRBV27 and TRBJ2-7; no reliable D call. Trimming left V 0 bases short and J 3 bases short, with 15 bases between. Germline CDR1 MNHEY, CDR2 SMNVEV (reference sequence). The CDR3 contains 16 residues. The CDR3 loop reads CASSLSSPRAIYEQYF. The CDR3 bases are TGTGCCAGCAGTTTATCGTCCCCTCGGGCCATCTACGAGCAGTACTTC.

The chain carries TRBV4-1 and TRBJ2-7, with D uncertain. The CDR3 is 13 residues long. The germline V gene encodes CDR1 MGHRA and CDR2 YSYEKL. V gave up 1 base and J gave up 4 bases, with 8 bases separating them. The CDR3 coding sequence is TGCGCCAGCAGCCAAGGACAACTATACGAGCAGTACTTC. It specifies CASSQGQLYEQYF.

The chain couples TRBV7-6 to TRBJ1-1, with D possibly matching TRBD1 (6 bases). The CDR3 extends over 14 amino acids. CDR1 is SGHVS and CDR2 is FNYEAQ in the germline V gene. V was pared by 1 base and J by 1 base, with 7 bases between. The chain's CDR3 is CASSLGQANTEAFF. For the CDR3, the DNA is TGTGCCAGCAGCTTAGGACAGGCGAACACTGAAGCTTTCTTT. Filled out from reference TRBV7-6 and TRBJ1-1, the complete variable domain reads GAGVSQSPRYKVTKRGQDVALRCDPISGHVSLYWYRQALGQGPEFLTYFNYEAQQDKSGLPNDRFSAERPEGSISTLTIQRTEQRDSAMYRCASSLGQANTEAFFGQGTRLTVV.

The chain uses TRBV11-2 and TRBJ1-2; unclear D gene. CDR1 and CDR2 from the germline V gene are SGHAT and FQNNGV. The CDR3 totals 13 residues. V gave up 5 bases and J gave up 3 bases, with 10 bases separating them. The CDR3 DNA reads TGTGCCAGCAGCCCCCGGCAGGACTATGGCTACACCTTC. This gives the protein CASSPRQDYGYTF.

The V gene is TRBV7-8, the J gene TRBJ1-3, with D possibly TRBD1 on 5 matching bases. V was shortened by 2 bases and J by 0 bases, with 14 bases between the two germline ends. This CDR3 spans 17 amino acids. Germline values: CDR1 SGHVS, CDR2 FQNEAQ. In DNA, the CDR3 is TGTGCCAGCAGCTTATCTGTCGGGACGAGCTCTGGAAACACCATATATTTT. As protein: CASSLSVGTSSGNTIYF.

For the CDR3, the DNA is TGTGCCAGCAGTGATCTCCCCTGGAACACTGAAGCTTTCTTT. Protein sequence: CASSDLPWNTEAFF. V is TRBV2 and J is TRBJ1-1; D gene uncertain. CDR1 is SNHLY and CDR2 is FYNNEI in the germline V gene. The CDR3 runs to 14 residues. The V end lost 3 bases, the J end lost 1 base, and 9 bases lay between the germline ends.